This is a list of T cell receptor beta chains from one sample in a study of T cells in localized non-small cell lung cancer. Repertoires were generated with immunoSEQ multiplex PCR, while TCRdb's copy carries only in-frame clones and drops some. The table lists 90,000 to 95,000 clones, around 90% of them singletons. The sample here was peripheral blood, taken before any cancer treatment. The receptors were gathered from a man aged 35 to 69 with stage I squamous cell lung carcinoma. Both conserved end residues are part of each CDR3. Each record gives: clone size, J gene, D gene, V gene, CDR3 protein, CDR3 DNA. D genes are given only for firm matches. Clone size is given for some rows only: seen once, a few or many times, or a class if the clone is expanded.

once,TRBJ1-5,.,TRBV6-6,CASAVQGGNQPQHF,TGTGCCAGCGCTGTACAGGGTGGGAATCAGCCCCAGCATTTT
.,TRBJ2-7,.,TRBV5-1,CASSLAERVGRRYF,TGCGCCAGCAGCTTGGCCGAAAGGGTAGGAAGGAGGTACTTC
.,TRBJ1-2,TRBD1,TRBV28,CASTTGGADYGYTF,TGTGCCAGCACGACAGGGGGCGCGGACTATGGCTACACCTTC
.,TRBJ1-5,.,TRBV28,CASRGQAGGGQPQHF,TGTGCCAGCAGAGGTCAAGCAGGAGGGGGTCAGCCCCAGCATTTT
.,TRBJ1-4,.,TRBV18,CASSPPPTLNEKLFF,TGTGCCAGCTCACCACCTCCCACCCTTAATGAAAAACTGTTTTTT
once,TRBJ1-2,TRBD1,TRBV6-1,CASRFTQGADYGYTF,TGTGCCAGTAGGTTTACTCAGGGGGCCGACTATGGCTACACCTTC
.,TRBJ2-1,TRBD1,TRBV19,CASSISRTGYNEQFF,TGTGCCAGTAGTATTAGCCGGACAGGATACAATGAGCAGTTCTTC
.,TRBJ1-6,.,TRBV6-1,CASSEGFWSENSPLHF,TGTGCCAGCAGTGAAGGATTCTGGTCCGAGAATTCACCCCTCCACTTT
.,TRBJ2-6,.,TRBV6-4,CASSETATGANVLTF,TGTGCCAGCAGTGAAACGGCGACTGGGGCCAACGTCCTGACTTTC
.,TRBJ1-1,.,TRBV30,CAWSRARDTEAFF,TGTGCCTGGAGTCGGGCCAGGGACACTGAAGCTTTCTTT
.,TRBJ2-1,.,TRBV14,CASSQERHSRSYNEQFF,TGTGCCAGCAGCCAAGAGCGACATTCGAGGTCCTACAATGAGCAGTTCTTC
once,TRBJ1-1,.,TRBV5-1,CASSLKGGSNTEAFF,TGCGCCAGCAGCTTGAAGGGGGGTTCGAACACTGAAGCTTTCTTT
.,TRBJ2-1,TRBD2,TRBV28,CASSQTSPPYNEQFF,TGTGCCAGCAGTCAGACTAGCCCTCCCTACAATGAGCAGTTCTTC
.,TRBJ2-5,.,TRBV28,CASSGAGLGETQYF,TGTGCCAGCAGCGGTGCGGGGCTGGGAGAGACCCAGTACTTC
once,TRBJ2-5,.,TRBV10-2,CASSESGGGRTQYF,TGCGCCAGCAGTGAGTCCGGCGGTGGGAGGACCCAGTACTTC
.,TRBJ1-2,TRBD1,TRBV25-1,CASSGETGIRFSYGYTF,TGTGCCAGCAGTGGTGAGACAGGGATACGATTTAGCTATGGCTACACCTTC
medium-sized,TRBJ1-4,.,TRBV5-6,CASSLVTPGKLFF,TGTGCCAGCAGCTTGGTGACACCGGGGAAACTGTTTTTT
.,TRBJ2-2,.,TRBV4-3,CASSQGSGRHRELFF,TGCGCCAGCAGCCAAGGAAGCGGACGCCACCGGGAGCTGTTTTTT
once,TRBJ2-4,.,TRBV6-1,CASSEAGTGHLAKNIQYF,TGTGCCAGCAGTGAAGCAGGAACAGGGCATCTAGCCAAAAACATTCAGTACTTC
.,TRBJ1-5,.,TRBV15,CATSRGQGSNQPQHF,TGTGCCACCAGCAGAGGTCAGGGTAGCAATCAGCCCCAGCATTTT
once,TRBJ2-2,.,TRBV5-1,CASSLEAGQGTGELFF,TGCGCCAGCAGCTTGGAGGCGGGCCAGGGCACCGGGGAGCTGTTTTTT
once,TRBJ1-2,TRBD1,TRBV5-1,CASSARDRGSDGYTF,TGCGCCAGCAGCGCACGAGACAGGGGATCTGATGGCTACACCTTC
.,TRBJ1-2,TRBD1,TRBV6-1,CASRGQGATYTF,TGTGCCAGCAGAGGGCAGGGGGCCACCTACACCTTC
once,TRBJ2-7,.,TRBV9,CASSVAVSSYEQYF,TGTGCCAGCAGCGTAGCTGTCAGCTCCTACGAGCAGTACTTC
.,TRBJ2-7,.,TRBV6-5,CASRSTVTSYEQYF,TGTGCCAGCAGGTCGACAGTCACCTCCTACGAGCAGTACTTC
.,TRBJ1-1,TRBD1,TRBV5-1,CASSLGPGGMGMNTEAFF,TGCGCCAGCAGCTTGGGACCAGGGGGCATGGGCATGAACACTGAAGCTTTCTTT
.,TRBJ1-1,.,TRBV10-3,CAINKEQGNTEAFF,TGTGCCATCAATAAGGAACAGGGGAACACTGAAGCTTTCTTT
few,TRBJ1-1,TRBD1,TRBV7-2,CASSPGQGGTEAFF,TGTGCCAGCAGCCCCGGACAGGGTGGCACTGAAGCTTTCTTT
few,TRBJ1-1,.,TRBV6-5,CASKKGTRLEAFF,TGTGCCAGCAAGAAGGGCACAAGGCTTGAAGCTTTCTTT
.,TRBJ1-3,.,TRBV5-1,CASSTGPSSGNTIYF,TGCGCCAGCAGCACTGGCCCTAGCTCTGGAAACACCATATATTTT
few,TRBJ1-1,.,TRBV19,CASSREGGNTEAFF,TGTGCCAGTAGTAGGGAGGGAGGGAACACTGAAGCTTTCTTT
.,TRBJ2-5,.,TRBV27,CASSFARLGETQYF,TGTGCCAGCAGTTTCGCCAGGTTGGGAGAGACCCAGTACTTC
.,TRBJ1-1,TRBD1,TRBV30,CASKTGSGTEAFF,TGTGCCTCCAAGACAGGGTCTGGCACTGAAGCTTTCTTT
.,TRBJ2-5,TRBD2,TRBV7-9,CASSQRGGPETQYF,TGTGCCAGCAGCCAGCGGGGGGGCCCAGAGACCCAGTACTTC
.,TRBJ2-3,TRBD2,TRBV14,CASTPLAGGGDTQYF,TGTGCCAGCACCCCGCTAGCGGGGGGCGGAGATACGCAGTATTTT
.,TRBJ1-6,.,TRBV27,CASSLGQYNSPLHF,TGTGCCAGCAGTTTAGGACAGTATAATTCACCCCTCCACTTT
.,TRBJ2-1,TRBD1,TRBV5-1,CASSSTGDGWNEQFF,TGCGCCAGCAGCTCTACAGGGGACGGTTGGAATGAGCAGTTCTTC
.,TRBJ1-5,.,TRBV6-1,CASSGWDRLGQPQHF,TGTGCCAGCAGTGGATGGGACCGCCTAGGGCAGCCCCAGCATTTT
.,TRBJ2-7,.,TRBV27,CASSLKATGRSMQYF,TGTGCCAGCAGTTTAAAAGCGACAGGTCGCTCGATGCAGTACTTC
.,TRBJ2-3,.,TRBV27,CASSLGYRSTDTQYF,TGTGCCAGCAGTTTAGGGTACAGGAGCACAGATACGCAGTATTTT
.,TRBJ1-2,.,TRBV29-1,CSVGQTGGNYGYTF,TGCAGCGTTGGACAGACAGGTGGGAACTATGGCTACACCTTC
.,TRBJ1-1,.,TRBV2,CASSDSQPTNTEAFF,TGTGCCAGCAGTGATTCGCAGCCGACTAACACTGAAGCTTTCTTT
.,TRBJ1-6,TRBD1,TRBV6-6,CASSLPGQGNSPLHF,TGTGCCAGCAGCTTACCGGGACAGGGGAATTCACCCCTCCACTTT
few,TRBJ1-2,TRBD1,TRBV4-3,CASSQVGTGDLGGYTF,TGCGCCAGCAGCCAAGTAGGGACAGGGGATTTAGGTGGCTACACCTTC
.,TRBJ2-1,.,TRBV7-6,CASSLAIGGRSYNEQFF,TGTGCCAGCAGCTTAGCGATAGGAGGAAGGTCCTACAATGAGCAGTTCTTC
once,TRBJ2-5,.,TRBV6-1,CASSAFRETQYF,TGTGCCAGCAGTGCTTTTCGGGAGACCCAGTACTTC
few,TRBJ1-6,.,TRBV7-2,CASSSPPVGGSPLHF,TGTGCCAGCAGCTCCCCCCCTGTGGGGGGTTCACCCCTCCACTTT
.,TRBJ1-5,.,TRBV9,CASSPGQSNQPQHF,TGTGCCAGCAGCCCCGGACAGAGCAATCAGCCCCAGCATTTT
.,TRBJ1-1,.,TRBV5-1,CASRGNTEAFF,TGCGCCAGCAGGGGGAACACTGAAGCTTTCTTT
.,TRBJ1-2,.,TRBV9,CASSVGIGSYGYTF,TGTGCCAGCAGCGTAGGGATAGGGAGCTATGGCTACACCTTC
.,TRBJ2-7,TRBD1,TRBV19,CATRIGTGPFPQYF,TGTGCCACCAGGATCGGGACAGGGCCTTTTCCACAGTACTTC
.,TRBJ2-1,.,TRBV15,CATSTRDLRNEQFF,TGTGCCACCAGCACTCGGGACCTCCGGAATGAGCAGTTCTTC
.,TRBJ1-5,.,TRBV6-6,CASSYEDQPQHF,TGTGCCAGCAGTTACGAGGATCAGCCCCAGCATTTT